The following is a T cell receptor beta chain sequence with its context. This entry belongs to a study of blood T cell repertoires in COVID-19. As handled by the study authors: The assay estimated nucleated cells by amplifying reference gene primers. The protocol was immunoSEQ multiplex PCR, while the TCRdb copy is restricted to in-frame clones and leaves out a portion. Clone size and the V and J calls come from that table; the DNA yielded D and trimming. Found here are about 49,000 clones, over 80% of them singletons; the top ten hold about 1.6%. The material sequenced was peripheral blood. The clonotype comes from a man aged 50 or older with acute or convalescent COVID-19.

CDR3 DNA sequence: TGTGCCAGCAGCCGGGGACAGGGTACCAATTCCTACAATGAGCAGTTCTTC. It translates to CASSRGQGTNSYNEQFF. The chain links TRBV7-2 to TRBJ2-1; TRBD1 matches 9 bases. Per germline, CDR1 SGHTA and CDR2 FQGNSA. J lost 1 base, V lost 5 bases, and 9 bases had no gene match. The CDR3 runs to 17 residues.